Following are 24 T cell receptor beta chains from one sample sequenced in a study of blood T cell repertoires in COVID-19. TCRdb's copy holds only in-frame clones and misses some; the assay was immunoSEQ multiplex PCR. The profile covers around 56,000 clones, with about 90% appearing a single time and about 6.3% taken by the ten largest. The sequenced sample consisted of peripheral blood. The receptors derive from a man aged 55 to 69 with active or convalescent COVID-19.

The chain recombines TRBV5-5 with TRBJ1-3, with TRBD1 matching 7 bases. V gave up 0 bases and J gave up 0 bases; unmatched junction bases: 6. Germline V lookup: CDR1 SGHKS, CDR2 YYEKEE (reference sequence). CDR3 length: 17 residues. CDR3 DNA sequence: TGTGCCAGCAGCTTGGGACAGGGAATCCTCTCTGGAAACACCATATATTTT. It is translated as CASSLGQGILSGNTIYF.

The gene calls are TRBV19 and TRBJ2-5; D possibly corresponds to TRBD1 (6 bases). Germline assignment: CDR1 LNHDA and CDR2 SQIVND (reference sequence). The CDR3 extends over 16 amino acids. V lost 5 bases and J lost 7, with 23 bases in between. CDR3 DNA sequence: TGTGCCAGTAGTCCAAGACGGGGACAATCACTGGGGACCCAGTACTTC. It encodes CASSPRRGQSLGTQYF.

The rearrangement joins TRBV19 to TRBJ1-6; D gene uncertain. Germline CDR1 LNHDA, CDR2 SQIVND (reference sequence). V was clipped by 7 bases and J by 7 bases, with 14 bases between them. The CDR3 covers 14 residues. CDR3 sequence: CASTATHRNSPLHF. CDR3 sequence (DNA): TGTGCCAGTACCGCGACACACCGCAATTCACCCCTCCACTTT.

The chain employs TRBV20-1 and TRBJ2-3, with 9 positions matching TRBD2. Trimming removed 3 bases from V and 3 bases from J; junction bases left unmatched: 7. Germline V CDR1 and CDR2: DFQATT, SNEGSKA (reference sequence). The CDR3 is made up of 15 amino acids. CDR3 nucleotide sequence: TGCAGTGCTAGTGGCGGGGGGGCCGGTACAGATACGCAGTATTTT. Residues: CSASGGGAGTDTQYF.

This chain joins TRBV7-2 and TRBJ2-7; D may be TRBD1 (6 bases). Trimming left V 3 bases short and J 2 bases short, with 11 bases between. The CDR3 totals 14 residues. Germline V CDR1 and CDR2: SGHTA, FQGNSA. The CDR3 loop is CASSFSGDTYEQYF. The DNA of the CDR3 is TGTGCCAGCAGCTTTTCCGGGGACACCTACGAGCAGTACTTC.

V is TRBV11-3 and J is TRBJ2-1, with D possibly matching TRBD2 (5 bases). The V gene's germline CDR1 is SGHNT and CDR2 YENEEA. Trimming removed 0 bases at V and 9 bases at J, with 6 bases between. This CDR3 spans 12 amino acids. The CDR3 coding sequence is TGTGCCAGCAGCTTAGAGGCGGGTGAGCAGTTCTTC. Its translation: CASSLEAGEQFF. The variable domain in full, with the rest retrieved from reference TRBV11-3 and TRBJ2-1, is EAGVVQSPRYKIIEKKQPVAFWCNPISGHNTLYWYLQNLGQGPELLIRYENEEAVDDSQLPKDRFSAERLKGVDSTLKIQPAELGDSAVYLCASSLEAGEQFFGPGTRLTVL.

This rearrangement joins TRBV28 to TRBJ2-7; 11 bases are shared with TRBD1. With 4 bases clipped from V and 0 bases from J, the junction kept 2 bases outside the gene matches. This CDR3 has 15 amino acids. From germline, CDR1 is MDHEN and CDR2 SYDVKM. CDR3 bases: TGTGCCAGCAGTTCCGGGACAGGGGGCTCCTACGAGCAGTACTTC. Translated: CASSSGTGGSYEQYF.

Only one count was recorded for this clone. This chain connects TRBV6-5 to TRBJ2-7; 10 bases align to TRBD1. Germline CDR1 and CDR2: MNHEY and SVGAGI. The CDR3 totals 15 residues. The junction had 8 bases not matched to a gene; V was cut back by 2 bases and J by 7 bases. The CDR3 loop reads CASSYRDRGMWEQYF. CDR3 in DNA: TGTGCCAGCAGTTACCGGGACAGGGGAATGTGGGAGCAGTACTTC.

The gene calls are TRBV2 and TRBJ1-2, with 9 bases fitting TRBD1. V gave up 6 bases and J gave up 3 bases; unmatched junction bases: 5. Germline assignment: CDR1 SNHLY and CDR2 FYNNEI. The CDR3 extends over 14 amino acids. The CDR3 sequence: CASSEDRGDYGYTF. The CDR3 bases are TGTGCCAGCAGCGAGGACAGGGGCGACTATGGCTACACCTTC.

This clone occurred a few times. V gene TRBV5-1 combines with J gene TRBJ2-2; 8 bases match TRBD2. CDR1 and CDR2 from the germline V gene are SGHRS and YFSETQ. CDR3 length equals 15 residues. The ends lost 7 bases at V and 3 bases at J; junction bases unmatched: 8. The CDR3 sequence: CASREVAGYTGELFF. CDR3 DNA: TGCGCCAGCCGAGAGGTAGCGGGGTACACCGGGGAGCTGTTTTTT.

V usage is TRBV4-2 and J usage is TRBJ1-4, with 8 positions matching TRBD1. In germline, CDR1 is LGHNA, CDR2 YNFKEQ. The CDR3 runs to 15 residues. V gave up 3 bases and J gave up 8 bases; unmatched junction bases: 8. The CDR3 DNA reads TGTGCCAGCAGCCAGGTCGGGACAGGAGGGGAAAAACTGTTTTTT. This translates into CASSQVGTGGEKLFF.

The chain is built from TRBV7-2 and TRBJ1-1; 7 nucleotides line up with TRBD1. Trimming took 3 bases from V and 4 from J; bases not matched to a gene: 8. CDR1 is SGHTA, CDR2 FQGNSA, per germline. CDR3 size: 15 residues. The CDR3 coding sequence is TGTGCCAGCAGCTTGAGCCAGGGGGGTATCACTGAAGCTTTCTTT. Protein product: CASSLSQGGITEAFF.

The sample holds a few counts of this clone. This chain joins TRBV3-1 (or the pseudogene TRBV3-2) and TRBJ1-2, with 8 bases matching TRBD1. Germline V CDR1 and CDR2: LGHDT, YNNKEL (reference sequence). This CDR3 has 16 amino acids. V trimming: 4 bases; J trimming: 6 bases; junction bases outside the gene matches: 13. CDR3 residues: CASSLAVSRTGNGYTF. As DNA, the CDR3 is TGTGCCAGCAGCCTCGCGGTATCGAGGACAGGGAATGGCTACACCTTC.

The chain employs TRBV7-2 and TRBJ1-5; D possibly corresponds to TRBD1 (5 bases). CDR1 is SGHTA, CDR2 FQGNSA, per germline. This CDR3 is 14 amino acids long. Deletions cut 2 bases from V and 5 bases from J, with 10 bases between. The CDR3 protein is CASSLKQGDQPQHF. The DNA for the CDR3 is TGTGCCAGCAGCTTAAAGCAGGGCGATCAGCCCCAGCATTTT.

J is TRBJ1-2 and V is TRBV18; 8 nucleotides align to TRBD1. With V trimmed by 5 bases and J by 8 bases, 7 bases remained unmatched. The CDR3 totals 13 residues. Germline values: CDR1 KGHSH, CDR2 LQKENI. CDR3: CASSTDRANGYTF. The DNA for the CDR3 is TGTGCCAGCTCAACGGACAGGGCGAACGGCTACACCTTC.

This chain joins TRBV5-4 and TRBJ2-3; the D gene is possibly TRBD2 (5 bases). V gave up 4 bases and J gave up 4 bases, with 10 bases separating them. The CDR3 is made up of 13 amino acids. From germline, CDR1 is SGHNT and CDR2 YYREEE (reference sequence). CDR3 nucleotide sequence: TGTGCCAGCAGCGCACTAGAATCAGATACGCAGTATTTT. This sequence encodes CASSALESDTQYF.

This clone appeared once. J is TRBJ1-1 and V is TRBV7-2; maybe TRBD1 (5 bases). The CDR3 spans 15 residues. V was pared by 5 bases and J by 7 bases, with 20 bases between. The V gene's germline CDR1 is SGHTA and CDR2 FQGNSA. Written as DNA, the CDR3 is TGTGCCAGCAGCACCCGACAGATAACACTGAATGAAGCTTTCTTT. Translation: CASSTRQITLNEAFF.

The CDR3 DNA sequence: TGCGCCAGCAGCCTCCGTGGGGAACGGGGCACTGAAGCTTTCTTT. This codes for CASSLRGERGTEAFF. The rearrangement uses TRBV5-1 and TRBJ1-1; D is unresolved. The CDR3 is 15 amino acids. Germline V lookup: CDR1 SGHRS, CDR2 YFSETQ. Between the trimmed V and J ends, which lost 4 bases and 4 bases, there was a span of 17 bases. The full variable domain, in which reference TRBV5-1 and TRBJ1-1 provide the parts outside the CDR3, is KAGVTQTPRYLIKTRGQQVTLSCSPISGHRSVSWYQQTPGQGLQFLFEYFSETQRNKGNFPGRFSGRQFSNSRSEMNVSTLELGDSALYLCASSLRGERGTEAFFGQGTRLTVV.

A note on this clone: The sample holds other DNA sequences that translate to the same CDR3. The CDR3 coding sequence is TGTGCCAGCAGCTCGACTGGTTACGAGCAGTACTTC. Protein product: CASSSTGYEQYF. The rearrangement joins TRBV7-9 to TRBJ2-7; unclear D gene. Germline CDR1 SEHNR, CDR2 FQNEAQ (reference sequence). Deletions cut 4 bases from V and 4 bases from J, with 8 bases between. CDR3 size: 12 residues.

This chain connects TRBV30 to TRBJ2-3; 10 nucleotides match TRBD1. Germline trimming cut 1 base from V and 2 bases from J; bases unmatched to any gene: 6. CDR3 length: 16 residues. Germline CDR1 is GTSNPN and CDR2 is SVGIG (reference sequence). DNA for the CDR3: TGTGCCTGGAGTGCCCAGGGACAGGGGTACACAGATACGCAGTATTTT. The encoded protein is CAWSAQGQGYTDTQYF.

This clone was seen a few times. This chain uses TRBV2 with TRBJ2-7; 9 bases match TRBD1. From germline, CDR1 is SNHLY and CDR2 FYNNEI. CDR3 length: 13 residues. Trimming at V came to 8 bases and at J to 4 bases, leaving 6 bases not matched to a gene. The CDR3 region has the DNA TGTGCCAGCGTCCGGGACAGGGCGTACGAGCAGTACTTC. Its protein is CASVRDRAYEQYF.

This rearrangement joins TRBV6-5 to TRBJ2-7; 8 bases are a match to TRBD1. After removal of 6 bases from V and 0 bases from J, the junction contained 7 bases not matched to a gene. CDR3 length: 15 amino acids. The germline V gene has CDR1 MNHEY and CDR2 SVGAGI. In DNA, the CDR3 is TGTGCCAGCAGAATAGGACAGGGAAGCTCCTACGAGCAGTACTTC. Its translation is CASRIGQGSSYEQYF.

This clone was counted a single time. The chain uses TRBV5-1 and TRBJ1-1; TRBD1 agrees at 9 bases. The CDR3 sequence is 15 residues long. The V gene's germline CDR1 is SGHRS and CDR2 YFSETQ. The V and J ends lost 5 bases and 1 base, in that order; junction bases with no gene match: 6. For the CDR3, the DNA is TGCGCCAGCAGATTTACAGGGGGCTGGAACACTGAAGCTTTCTTT. Translating gives CASRFTGGWNTEAFF.

The chain has TRBV18 and TRBJ2-5, with D perhaps matching TRBD1 (6 bases). CDR1 KGHSH and CDR2 LQKENI come from the germline V gene. The CDR3 sequence is 16 residues long. Trimming removed 4 bases at V and 4 bases at J, with 19 bases between. The CDR3 loop reads CASSLLRDTRGETQYF. The CDR3 nucleotides read TGTGCCAGCTCACTCCTTAGGGACACGAGGGGAGAGACCCAGTACTTC.